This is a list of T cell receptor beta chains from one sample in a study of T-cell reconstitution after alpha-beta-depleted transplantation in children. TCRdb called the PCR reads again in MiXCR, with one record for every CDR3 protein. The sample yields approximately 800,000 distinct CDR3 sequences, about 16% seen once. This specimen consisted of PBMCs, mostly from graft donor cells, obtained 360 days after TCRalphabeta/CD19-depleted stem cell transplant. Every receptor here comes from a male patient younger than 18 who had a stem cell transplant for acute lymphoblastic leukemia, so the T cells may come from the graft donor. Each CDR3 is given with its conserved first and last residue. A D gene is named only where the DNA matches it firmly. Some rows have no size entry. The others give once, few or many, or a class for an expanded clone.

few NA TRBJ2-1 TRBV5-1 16 CASSRNREMSYNEQFF TGCGCCAGCAGCCGTAACCGGGAAATGTCCTACAATGAGCAGTTCTTC
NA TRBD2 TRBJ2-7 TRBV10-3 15 CAISRTGTNSYEQYF TGTGCCATCAGCCGAACCGGGACTAACTCCTACGAGCAGTACTTC
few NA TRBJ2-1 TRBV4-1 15 CASSQVPLINNEQFF TGCGCCAGCAGCCAAGTACCCTTAATAAACAATGAGCAGTTCTTC
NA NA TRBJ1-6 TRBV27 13 CASSATGDSPLHF TGTGCCAGCAGTGCAACCGGGGATTCACCCCTCCACTTT
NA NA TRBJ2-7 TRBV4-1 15 CASSPFPDSSYEQYF TGCGCCAGCAGCCCGTTTCCAGACAGCTCCTACGAGCAGTACTTC
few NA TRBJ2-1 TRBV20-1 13 CSAPHPPGNEQFF TGCAGTGCTCCCCATCCCCCCGGCAATGAGCAGTTCTTC
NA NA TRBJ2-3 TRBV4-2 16 CASSQDGLGGTDTQYF TGTGCCAGCAGCCAAGATGGGCTGGGCGGCACAGATACGCAGTATTTT
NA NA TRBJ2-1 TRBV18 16 CASSARDPRSYNEQFF TGTGCCAGCTCAGCGCGGGACCCTCGCTCCTACAATGAGCAGTTCTTC
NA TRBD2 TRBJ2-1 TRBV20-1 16 CSARDPRLAAYNEQFF TGCAGTGCTAGAGACCCGCGACTAGCGGCCTACAATGAGCAGTTCTTC
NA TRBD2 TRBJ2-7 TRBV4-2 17 CASSQDRGLAGSYEQYF TGTGCCAGCAGCCAAGATAGGGGACTAGCGGGCTCCTACGAGCAGTACTTC
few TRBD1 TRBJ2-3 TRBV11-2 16 CASRSGPTGGLHTQYF TGTGCCAGCAGATCAGGACCGACAGGGGGGTTACATACGCAGTATTTT
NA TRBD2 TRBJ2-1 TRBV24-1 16 CATSVLTSGRANEQFF TGTGCCACCAGTGTCCTGACTAGCGGGAGGGCGAATGAGCAGTTCTTC
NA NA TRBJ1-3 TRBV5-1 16 CASSVSYRNSGNTIYF TGCGCCAGCAGCGTTTCCTACAGAAACTCTGGAAACACCATATATTTT
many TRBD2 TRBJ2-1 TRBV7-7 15 CASSNGLASYNEQFF TGTGCCAGCAGCAACGGACTAGCCTCCTACAATGAGCAGTTCTTC
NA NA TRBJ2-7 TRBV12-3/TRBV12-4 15 CASSLTELGVNEQYF TGTGCCAGCAGTCTCACCGAATTGGGGGTCAACGAGCAGTACTTC
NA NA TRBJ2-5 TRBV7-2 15 CASSFALALQETQYF TGTGCCAGCAGCTTCGCCCTAGCGCTCCAAGAGACCCAGTACTTC
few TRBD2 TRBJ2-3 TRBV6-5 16 CASSYSVAGGRDTQYF TGTGCCAGCAGTTACTCGGTGGCGGGAGGTAGAGATACGCAGTATTTT
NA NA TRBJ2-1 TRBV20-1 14 CSARGPPGYNEQFF TGCAGTGCTAGAGGTCCCCCCGGGTACAATGAGCAGTTCTTC
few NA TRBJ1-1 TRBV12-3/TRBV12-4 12 CASSFSWTWAFF TGTGCCAGCAGTTTTAGTTGGACATGGGCTTTCTTT
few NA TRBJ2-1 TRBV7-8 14 CASSLRLLNDEQFF TGTGCCAGCAGCTTAAGGTTACTAAACGATGAGCAGTTCTTC
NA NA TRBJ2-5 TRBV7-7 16 CASSLGFRGQAETQYF TGTGCCAGCAGCTTAGGGTTCCGAGGCCAAGCGGAGACCCAGTACTTC
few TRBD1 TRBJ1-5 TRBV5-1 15 CASSWGTGGYQPQHF TGCGCCAGCAGCTGGGGGACAGGTGGATATCAGCCCCAGCATTTT
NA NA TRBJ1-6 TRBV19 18 CASRSGTDLSSYNSPLHF TGTGCCAGTAGGTCCGGGACGGATCTGAGCTCCTATAATTCACCCCTCCACTTT
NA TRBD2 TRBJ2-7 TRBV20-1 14 CSGGLAGVIYEQYF TGCAGTGGGGGGCTAGCGGGAGTCATCTACGAGCAGTACTTC
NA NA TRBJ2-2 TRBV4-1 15 CASRQGPGSTGELFF TGCGCCAGCCGTCAGGGGCCAGGGAGCACCGGGGAGCTGTTTTTT
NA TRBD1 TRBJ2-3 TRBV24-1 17 CATSGPRGNEPTDTQYF TGTGCCACCAGTGGCCCCAGGGGGAACGAGCCCACAGATACGCAGTATTTT
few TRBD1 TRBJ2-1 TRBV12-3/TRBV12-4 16 CASSLDRGQFYNEQFF TGTGCCAGCAGCCTTGACAGGGGGCAATTCTACAATGAGCAGTTCTTC
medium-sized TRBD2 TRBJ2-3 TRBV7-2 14 CASSLVGGADTQYF TGTGCCAGCAGCTTAGTTGGGGGGGCAGATACGCAGTATTTT
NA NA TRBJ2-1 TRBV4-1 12 CASSQEMVEQFF TGCGCCAGCAGCCAAGAAATGGTTGAGCAGTTCTTC